Listed below are T cell receptor beta chains from one sample, sequenced in a study of identical twins. TCRdb analysed the 5' RACE reads with MiXCR anew, one entry per CDR3 protein. Found here are about 890,000 distinct CDR3 sequences, 9% to 15% of them singletons; the top ten hold about 1.5%. The same data also went into a second study, on yellow fever vaccine responses in identical twins.

Sequencing was done on a sample of PBMCs. The receptors were gathered from a young woman in good health. The CDR3 runs from the conserved cysteine through the conserved F or W. Each record gives: clone size, J gene, D gene, CDR3 length, V gene, CDR3 protein, CDR3 DNA. The D gene is left open where the match is weak. Clone size, where shown, is once, few, many, or a class for clones that have expanded.

few TRBJ2-1 - 12 TRBV7-8 CASSTRQVEQFF TGTGCCAGCAGCACCCGGCAGGTGGAGCAGTTCTTC
few TRBJ1-3 TRBD1 17 TRBV20-1 CSALLLGQEGRGNTIYF TGCAGTGCTTTACTGTTAGGACAGGAGGGTCGTGGAAACACCATATATTTT
- TRBJ2-3 TRBD1 19 TRBV7-3 CASSSSGGQGALVTDTQYF TGTGCCAGCAGCTCCTCCGGTGGACAGGGGGCTTTGGTTACAGATACGCAGTATTTT
- TRBJ1-2 - 15 TRBV27 CASSAIRDPDYGYTF TGTGCCAGCAGTGCAATACGGGACCCTGACTATGGCTACACCTTC
- TRBJ1-1 - 13 TRBV15 CATSRAEPTEAFF TGTGCCACCAGCAGAGCAGAGCCCACTGAAGCTTTCTTT
- TRBJ1-2 TRBD1 14 TRBV5-1 CASSGGQVNYGYTF TGCGCCAGCAGCGGAGGACAGGTTAACTATGGCTACACCTTC
many TRBJ2-1 - 16 TRBV5-1 CASSLDVGRSYNEQFF TGCGCCAGCAGCTTGGATGTGGGACGTTCCTACAATGAGCAGTTCTTC
- TRBJ2-1 TRBD2 15 TRBV20-1 CSASKTSGGATEQFF TGCAGTGCTAGCAAGACTAGCGGGGGGGCCACTGAGCAGTTCTTC
- TRBJ2-1 TRBD2 14 TRBV12-3/TRBV12-4 CASSSASGNIEQFF TGTGCCAGCAGTTCCGCTAGCGGCAACATTGAGCAGTTCTTC
few TRBJ2-7 - 14 TRBV7-2 CASSLSIKGYEQYF TGTGCCAGCAGCTTGAGTATAAAGGGATACGAGCAGTACTTC
many TRBJ2-5 - 12 TRBV2 CASSGSAETQYF TGCGCCAGCAGTGGTAGCGCAGAGACCCAGTACTTC
many TRBJ2-7 - 14 TRBV7-9 CASSSQVVSYEQYF TGTGCCAGCAGCTCCCAAGTGGTTTCCTACGAGCAGTACTTC
many TRBJ2-1 TRBD2 15 TRBV7-3 CASTQGASGSNEQFF TGTGCCAGCACCCAAGGGGCTAGCGGGAGCAATGAGCAGTTCTTC
few TRBJ2-2 - 15 TRBV7-9 CASSLEYANTGELFF TGTGCCAGCAGCTTAGAGTACGCGAACACCGGGGAGCTGTTTTTT
- TRBJ1-1 - 14 TRBV2 CASAFGTTTLEAFF TGTGCCAGCGCCTTCGGGACAACAACCCTTGAAGCTTTCTTT
few TRBJ2-3 - 15 TRBV18 CASSPPGLSAGTQYF TGTGCCAGCTCACCACCGGGGCTTTCCGCGGGTACGCAGTATTTT
- TRBJ1-5 - 17 TRBV2 CASSEGLGHSNNQPQHF TGTGCCAGCAGTGAAGGGCTGGGGCACAGTAACAATCAGCCCCAGCATTTT
few TRBJ2-1 TRBD2 15 TRBV3-1 CASSPGTSRGDEQFF TGTGCCAGCAGCCCGGGGACTAGCCGGGGCGATGAGCAGTTCTTC
few TRBJ2-5 - 15 TRBV3-1 CASSQGPRNLETQYF TGTGCCAGCAGCCAAGGACCCAGAAACCTCGAGACCCAGTACTTC
- TRBJ2-2 TRBD2 17 TRBV15 CATSRDPAGAYTGELFF TGTGCCACCAGCAGAGATCCCGCGGGAGCCTACACCGGGGAGCTGTTTTTT
few TRBJ2-2 - 16 TRBV12-3/TRBV12-4 CASRPGPEEDTGELFF TGTGCCAGCAGGCCGGGGCCAGAGGAGGACACCGGGGAGCTGTTTTTT
few TRBJ1-6 - 18 TRBV19 CASSMTADLSSYNSPLHF TGTGCCAGTAGTATGACAGCGGACTTGAGCTCCTATAATTCACCCCTCCACTTT
many TRBJ1-1 TRBD1 13 TRBV7-9 CASRPTGGTEAFF TGTGCCAGCAGACCAACAGGGGGCACTGAAGCTTTCTTT
once TRBJ2-1 - 11 TRBV20-1 CSTTRYTEQFF TGCAGTACTACTAGGTACACTGAGCAGTTCTTC
- TRBJ2-1 TRBD2 16 TRBV10-1 CASSGILAGAPRGQFF TGCGCCAGCAGTGGTATCCTAGCGGGAGCGCCCAGGGGGCAGTTCTTC
many TRBJ1-5 - 15 TRBV20-1 CSASEMKILNQPQHF TGCAGTGCTAGTGAGATGAAAATCCTCAATCAGCCCCAGCATTTT
few TRBJ1-1 - 14 TRBV6-5 CASSYGQGHTEAFF TGTGCCAGCAGTTATGGCCAGGGGCACACTGAAGCTTTCTTT
many TRBJ2-1 - 15 TRBV12-3/TRBV12-4 CASVTRGRGYNEQFF TGTGCCAGCGTTACCAGGGGAAGGGGGTACAATGAGCAGTTCTTC
- TRBJ2-3 TRBD1 14 TRBV12-3/TRBV12-4 CASSPGQGGDTQYF TGTGCCAGCAGTCCGGGACAGGGAGGAGATACGCAGTATTTT
- TRBJ2-5 - 18 TRBV12-3/TRBV12-4 CAISSPEFLWGAPRAQYF TGTGCCATCAGTTCCCCCGAGTTCTTGTGGGGGGCCCCCAGGGCCCAGTACTTC
few TRBJ2-5 - 14 TRBV4-1 CASSQGSKQETQYF TGCGCCAGCAGCCAAGGGTCCAAACAAGAGACCCAGTACTTC
- TRBJ2-3 TRBD2 17 TRBV27 CASRPEGLAGGADTQYF TGTGCCAGCAGGCCCGAAGGACTAGCGGGGGGGGCCGATACGCAGTATTTT
few TRBJ2-3 - 16 TRBV5-1 CASSLAASSNTDTQYF TGCGCCAGCAGCCTGGCGGCTAGCTCAAACACAGATACGCAGTATTTT
- TRBJ2-2 TRBD2 17 TRBV4-1 CASSQPGTSSKTGELFF TGCGCCAGCAGCCAGCCCGGGACTAGCTCCAAGACCGGGGAGCTGTTTTTT
- TRBJ1-2 - 16 TRBV3-1 CASSQDKGGATYGYTF TGTGCCAGCAGCCAAGATAAGGGAGGGGCGACCTATGGCTACACCTTC
- TRBJ2-5 TRBD2 14 TRBV3-1 CASSLLAGEETQYF TGTGCCAGCAGCCTGCTAGCGGGAGAAGAGACCCAGTACTTC
- TRBJ2-5 - 15 TRBV5-6 CASSLVRRVQETQYF TGTGCCAGCAGCTTGGTGCGGAGGGTCCAAGAGACCCAGTACTTC
few TRBJ1-3 - 15 TRBV20-1 CSARSYQDSGNTIYF TGCAGTGCTAGATCCTATCAGGACAGCGGAAACACCATATATTTT
- TRBJ2-5 TRBD1 15 TRBV6-1 CASSPGTALGETQYF TGTGCCAGCAGTCCCGGGACAGCTCTGGGAGAGACCCAGTACTTC
many TRBJ2-2 - 14 TRBV6-1 CASTLTGNTGELFF TGTGCCAGCACCCTCACTGGGAACACCGGGGAGCTGTTTTTT
- TRBJ1-5 - 15 TRBV20-1 CSAGVEGLSNQPQHF TGCAGTGCTGGTGTTGAGGGCCTTAGCAATCAGCCCCAGCATTTT
- TRBJ2-2 TRBD1 15 TRBV12-3/TRBV12-4 CASSPQDRGTGELFF TGTGCCAGCAGTCCCCAAGACAGGGGTACCGGGGAGCTGTTTTTT
many TRBJ2-7 TRBD2 16 TRBV28 CASSLLGTSGSYEQYF TGTGCCAGCAGTTTATTAGGGACTAGCGGCTCCTACGAGCAGTACTTC
few TRBJ2-3 TRBD2 18 TRBV27 CASSPRRPGLAVPDTQYF TGTGCCAGCAGTCCACGTCGCCCGGGACTAGCGGTGCCAGATACGCAGTATTTT
- TRBJ2-7 TRBD1 15 TRBV14 CASSRLQGTPYEQYF TGTGCCAGCAGCCGGCTACAGGGGACCCCCTACGAGCAGTACTTC
- TRBJ2-7 - 14 TRBV27 CASSLGLGVGEQYF TGTGCCAGCAGTTTAGGGCTAGGCGTCGGGGAGCAGTACTTC
few TRBJ2-1 TRBD1 11 TRBV9 CASSGDRETFF TGTGCCAGCAGCGGCGACAGGGAGACGTTCTTC
- TRBJ2-3 - 18 TRBV21-1 CASSSGTSGRAGTDTQYF TGTGCCAGCAGCTCCGGGACTAGCGGGAGGGCGGGCACAGATACGCAGTATTTT
- TRBJ2-3 TRBD2 15 TRBV25-1 CASSQSGSSTDTQYF TGTGCCAGCAGTCAAAGCGGGAGTAGCACAGATACGCAGTATTTT
- TRBJ2-1 - 11 TRBV20-1 CSASTYDEQFF TGCAGTGCTAGTACGTATGATGAGCAGTTCTTC
many TRBJ1-2 - 14 TRBV6-1 CASSLGRGNYGYTF TGTGCCAGCAGCTTGGGCAGGGGTAACTATGGCTACACCTTC
few TRBJ2-5 - 15 TRBV6-4 CASMESVKNWETQYF TGTGCCAGCATGGAATCTGTAAAGAATTGGGAGACCCAGTACTTC
few TRBJ1-1 - 12 TRBV29-1 CSVGRDYTEAFF TGCAGCGTTGGTCGGGACTACACTGAAGCTTTCTTT
few TRBJ2-2 TRBD2 18 TRBV24-1 CATSDNPGLGTYTGELFF TGTGCCACCAGTGATAACCCGGGACTAGGGACTTACACCGGGGAGCTGTTTTTT
- TRBJ2-5 - 13 TRBV14 CASSASVPETQYF TGTGCCAGCAGCGCCTCCGTGCCAGAGACCCAGTACTTC
few TRBJ2-3 - 14 TRBV20-1 CSARDRGAVDTQYF TGCAGTGCTAGAGATAGGGGGGCGGTGGATACGCAGTATTTT
few TRBJ1-1 TRBD1 15 TRBV15 CATSRRGQGYTEAFF TGTGCCACCAGCAGACGCGGACAGGGGTACACTGAAGCTTTCTTT
- TRBJ2-1 TRBD2 13 TRBV29-1 CSVRTSGMYEQFF TGCAGCGTACGGACTAGCGGGATGTATGAGCAGTTCTTC
- TRBJ2-3 TRBD2 15 TRBV12-3/TRBV12-4 CASSIRTSGTDTQYF TGTGCCAGCAGTATAAGGACTAGCGGGACAGATACGCAGTATTTT